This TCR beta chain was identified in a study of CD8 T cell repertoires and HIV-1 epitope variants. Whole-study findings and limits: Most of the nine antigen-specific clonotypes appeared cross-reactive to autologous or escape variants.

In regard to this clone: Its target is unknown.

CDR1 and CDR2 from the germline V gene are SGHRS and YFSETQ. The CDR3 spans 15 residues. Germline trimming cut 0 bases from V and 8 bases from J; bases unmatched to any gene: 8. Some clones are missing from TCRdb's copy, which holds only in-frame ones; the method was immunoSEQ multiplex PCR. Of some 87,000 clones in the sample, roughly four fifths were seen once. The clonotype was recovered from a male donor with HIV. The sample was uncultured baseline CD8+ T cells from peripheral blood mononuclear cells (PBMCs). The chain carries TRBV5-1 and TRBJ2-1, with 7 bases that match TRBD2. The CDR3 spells CASSLGGSFTDEQFF. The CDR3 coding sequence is TGCGCCAGCAGCTTGGGCGGGAGTTTCACAGATGAGCAGTTCTTC.